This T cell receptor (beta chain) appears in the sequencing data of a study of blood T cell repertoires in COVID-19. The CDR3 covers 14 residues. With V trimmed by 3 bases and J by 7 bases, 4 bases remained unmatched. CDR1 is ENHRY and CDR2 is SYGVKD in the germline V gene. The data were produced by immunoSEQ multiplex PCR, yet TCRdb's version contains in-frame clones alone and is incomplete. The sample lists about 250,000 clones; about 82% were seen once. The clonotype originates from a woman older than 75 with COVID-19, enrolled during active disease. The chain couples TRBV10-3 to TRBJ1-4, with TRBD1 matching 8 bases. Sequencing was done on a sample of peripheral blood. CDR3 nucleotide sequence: TGTGCCATCAGTGAAATGGACAGGGTTGAAAAACTGTTTTTT. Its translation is CAISEMDRVEKLFF.